This paragraph reports one T cell receptor beta chain. No antigen is known for it. V lost 2 bases to trimming and J lost 5 bases, with 7 bases between them. The CDR3 length is 12 residues. This sample was included in a study of T cells after yellow fever vaccination. Notes on the study in general: Reappearance after the booster was seen for most primary-vaccination clones, at 95% to 96% CD4 and 70% to 90% CD8. Contaminating bulk clonotypes could be abundant in FACS-sorted repertoires. The CD4 and CD8 compartments had a small share of their clonotypes in common.

Template switching with 5'RACE generated the TCR cDNA and added a universal primer site and UMIs. MiXCR, applied by TCRdb to the 5' RACE reads, yields one record per CDR3 protein. The sample has about 630,000 distinct CDR3 sequences, 9% to 15% seen once. The origin of this receptor is a man younger than 40 who received the YFV17D yellow fever vaccine. The specimen comprised PBMCs, sampled on the day of the yellow fever booster vaccination. The genes are TRBV12-3 or TRBV12-4 and TRBJ2-7; D remains ambiguous. CDR3: CASSLSSNEQYF. In nucleotides, the CDR3 is TGTGCCAGCAGTTTAAGCTCGAACGAGCAGTACTTC.